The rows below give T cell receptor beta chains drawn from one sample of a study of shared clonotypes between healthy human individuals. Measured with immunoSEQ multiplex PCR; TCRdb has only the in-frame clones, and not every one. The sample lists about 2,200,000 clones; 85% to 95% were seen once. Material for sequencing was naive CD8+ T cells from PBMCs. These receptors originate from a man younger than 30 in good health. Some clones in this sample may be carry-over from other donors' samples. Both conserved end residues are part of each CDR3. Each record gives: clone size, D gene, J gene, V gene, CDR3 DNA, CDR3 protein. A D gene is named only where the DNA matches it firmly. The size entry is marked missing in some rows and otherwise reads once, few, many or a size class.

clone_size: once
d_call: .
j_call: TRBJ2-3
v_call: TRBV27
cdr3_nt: TGTGCCAGCACCCATCCTCGGGGCGGGGGCACAGATACGCAGTATTTT
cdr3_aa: CASTHPRGGGTDTQYF

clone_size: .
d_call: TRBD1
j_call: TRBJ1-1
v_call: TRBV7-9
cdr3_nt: TGTGCCAGCAGTTCTCGTCAGGACAGGGGGCGTTTAGGCACTGAAGCTTTCTTT
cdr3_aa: CASSSRQDRGRLGTEAFF

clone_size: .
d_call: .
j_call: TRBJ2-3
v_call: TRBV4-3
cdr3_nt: TGCGCCAGCAGCCAACGGCGGACACTGAGCACAGATACGCAGTATTTT
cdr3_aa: CASSQRRTLSTDTQYF

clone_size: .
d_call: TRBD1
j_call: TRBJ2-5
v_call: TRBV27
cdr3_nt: TGTGCCAGCACGGACAGGGGGGAGGAGACCCAGTACTTC
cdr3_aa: CASTDRGEETQYF

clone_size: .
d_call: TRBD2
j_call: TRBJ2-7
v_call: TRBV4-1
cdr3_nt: TGCGCCAGCAGCCAGACGGGACTAGACTACGAGCAGTACTTC
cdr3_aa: CASSQTGLDYEQYF

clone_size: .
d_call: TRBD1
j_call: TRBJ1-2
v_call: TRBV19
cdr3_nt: TGTGCCAGTAGCGCCGAGGCGGGACAGGGATCACTTTCCTATGGCTACACCTTC
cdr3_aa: CASSAEAGQGSLSYGYTF

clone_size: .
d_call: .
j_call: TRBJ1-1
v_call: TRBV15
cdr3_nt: TGTGCCACCAGCAGAGTGGAGATCTTAAACACTGAAGCTTTCTTT
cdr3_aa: CATSRVEILNTEAFF

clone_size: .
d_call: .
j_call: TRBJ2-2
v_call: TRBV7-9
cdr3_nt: TGTGCCAGCAGCTTCGGGATTCGCGGCACCGGGGAGCTGTTTTTT
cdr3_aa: CASSFGIRGTGELFF

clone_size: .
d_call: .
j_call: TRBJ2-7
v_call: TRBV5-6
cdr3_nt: TGTGCCAGCAGCTTGGCGGGACCACACGAGCAGTACTTC
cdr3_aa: CASSLAGPHEQYF

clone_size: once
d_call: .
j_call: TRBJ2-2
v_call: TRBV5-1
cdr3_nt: TGCGCCAGCAGCTTGGATAACCTATTCGCCGGGGAGCTGTTTTTT
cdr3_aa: CASSLDNLFAGELFF

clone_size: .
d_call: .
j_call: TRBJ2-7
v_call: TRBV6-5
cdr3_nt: TGTGCCACCTCGAGGAATGGTGGAAACGAGCAGTACTTC
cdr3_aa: CATSRNGGNEQYF

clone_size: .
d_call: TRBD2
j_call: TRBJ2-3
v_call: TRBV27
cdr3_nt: TGTGCCAGCAGCCCGTGGCCTAGCGGACTCACAGATACGCAGTATTTT
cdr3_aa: CASSPWPSGLTDTQYF

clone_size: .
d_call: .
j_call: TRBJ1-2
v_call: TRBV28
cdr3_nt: TGTGCCAGCAGTCGGAGGCGCCAAGGCTACACCTTC
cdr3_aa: CASSRRRQGYTF

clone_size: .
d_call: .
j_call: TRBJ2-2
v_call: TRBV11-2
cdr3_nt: TGTGCCAGCAGGGTTAAGAGGGGGACCGGGGAGCTGTTTTTT
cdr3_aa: CASRVKRGTGELFF

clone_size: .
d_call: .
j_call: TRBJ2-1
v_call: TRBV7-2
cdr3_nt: TGTGCCAGCAGCGGGTGGCGGGACTCCTCCTACAATGAGCAGTTCTTC
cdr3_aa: CASSGWRDSSYNEQFF

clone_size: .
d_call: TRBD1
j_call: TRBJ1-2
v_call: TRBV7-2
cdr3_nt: TGTGCCAGCAGCCCGGGTGCAGGGGGGGCAGAAGTCTATGGCTACACCTTC
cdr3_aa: CASSPGAGGAEVYGYTF

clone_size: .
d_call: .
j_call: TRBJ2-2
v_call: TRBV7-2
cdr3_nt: TGTGCCAGCAGCTTAAGCGGTGCGGCCCCCACCGGGGAGCTGTTTTTT
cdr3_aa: CASSLSGAAPTGELFF

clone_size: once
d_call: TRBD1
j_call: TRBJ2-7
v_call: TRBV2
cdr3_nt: TGTGCCAGCTCGGACAGGGGGATCGACGAGCAGTACTTC
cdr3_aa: CASSDRGIDEQYF

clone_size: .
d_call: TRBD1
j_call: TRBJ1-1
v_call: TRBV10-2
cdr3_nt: TGCGCCAGCAGTGAGTATGGGACAGGCTACACTGAAGCTTTCTTT
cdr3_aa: CASSEYGTGYTEAFF

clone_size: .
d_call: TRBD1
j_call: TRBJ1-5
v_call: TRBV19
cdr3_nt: TGTGCCAGTGGGGACAGGGTCCTGAGCAATCAGCCCCAGCATTTT
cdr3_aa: CASGDRVLSNQPQHF

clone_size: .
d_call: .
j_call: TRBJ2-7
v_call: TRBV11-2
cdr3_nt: TGTGCCAGCAGCTTAATGGGATCTCAATACGAGCAGTACTTC
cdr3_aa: CASSLMGSQYEQYF

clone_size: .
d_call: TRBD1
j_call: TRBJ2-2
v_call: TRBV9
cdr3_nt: TGTGCCAGCAGCTTACAACAGGGGTCACCAAATACCGGGGAGCTGTTTTTT
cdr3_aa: CASSLQQGSPNTGELFF

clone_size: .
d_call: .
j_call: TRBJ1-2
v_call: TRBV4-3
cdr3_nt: TGCGCCAGCAGCCAAAGGGCGCGGCAGGAACCTCCTGGCTACACCTTC
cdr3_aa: CASSQRARQEPPGYTF

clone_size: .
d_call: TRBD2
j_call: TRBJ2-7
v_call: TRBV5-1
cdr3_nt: TGCGCCAGCAGCTTGAAGGACGGGGGGTCCTACGAGCAGTACTTC
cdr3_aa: CASSLKDGGSYEQYF

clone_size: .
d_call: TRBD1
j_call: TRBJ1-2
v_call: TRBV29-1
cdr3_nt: TGCAGCGTTGAGGAAGGGGACAGGGCATTGACTGGCTACACCTTC
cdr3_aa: CSVEEGDRALTGYTF

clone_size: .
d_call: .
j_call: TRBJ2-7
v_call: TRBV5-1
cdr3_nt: TGCGCCAGCAGCGGGGGATGGGCAGGGGAGTACGAGCAGTACTTC
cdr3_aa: CASSGGWAGEYEQYF

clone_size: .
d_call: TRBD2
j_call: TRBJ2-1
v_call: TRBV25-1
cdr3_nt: TGTGCCAGCAGTGAATTCCGATGGACTAGCGGTCACAATGAGCAGTTCTTC
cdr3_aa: CASSEFRWTSGHNEQFF

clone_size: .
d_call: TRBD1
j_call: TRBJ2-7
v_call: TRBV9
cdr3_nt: TGTGCCAGCAGCGCATCGGGACAGGGCTTGGGCGAGCAGTACTTC
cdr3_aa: CASSASGQGLGEQYF

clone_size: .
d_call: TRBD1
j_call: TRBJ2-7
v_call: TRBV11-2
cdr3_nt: TGTGCCAGCAGCTATCGTCGGACAGGGTTCACCTACGAGCAGTACTTC
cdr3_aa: CASSYRRTGFTYEQYF

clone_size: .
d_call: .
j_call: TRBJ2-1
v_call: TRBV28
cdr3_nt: TGTGCCAGCAGTGGTCAGGACTTGGCCGAGCAGTTCTTC
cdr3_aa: CASSGQDLAEQFF

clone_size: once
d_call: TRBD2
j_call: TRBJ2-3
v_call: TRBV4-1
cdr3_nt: TGCGCCAGCAGCCAGCTACCTCGGCCTAGCGGGGAACCCACAGATACGCAGTATTTT
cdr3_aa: CASSQLPRPSGEPTDTQYF

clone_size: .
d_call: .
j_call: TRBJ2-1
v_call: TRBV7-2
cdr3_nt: TGTGCCAGCAGCTGGCCCCCAGGACCCGCCTACAATGAGCAGTTCTTC
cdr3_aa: CASSWPPGPAYNEQFF

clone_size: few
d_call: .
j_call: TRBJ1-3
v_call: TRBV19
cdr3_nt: TGTGCCAGTTTCCGACCCGGAAACACCATATATTTT
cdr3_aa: CASFRPGNTIYF

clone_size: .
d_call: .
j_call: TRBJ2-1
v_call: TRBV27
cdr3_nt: TGTGCCAGCAGTTCTACCAGATACAATGAGCAGTTCTTC
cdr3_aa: CASSSTRYNEQFF

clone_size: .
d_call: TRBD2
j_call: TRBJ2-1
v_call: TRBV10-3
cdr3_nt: TGTGCCATCAGTGACCTAGCGGGTCTCTCCTACAATGAGCAGTTCTTC
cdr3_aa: CAISDLAGLSYNEQFF

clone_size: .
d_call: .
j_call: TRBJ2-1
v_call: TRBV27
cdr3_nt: TGTGCCAGCAGTTTCCTCGGTAAGGTCACCACCTCCTACAATGAGCAGTTCTTC
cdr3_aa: CASSFLGKVTTSYNEQFF

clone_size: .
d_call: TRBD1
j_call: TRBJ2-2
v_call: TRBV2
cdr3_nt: TGTGCCAGCATGGGGCAGGGGGCCGGGGAGCTGTTTTTT
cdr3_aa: CASMGQGAGELFF

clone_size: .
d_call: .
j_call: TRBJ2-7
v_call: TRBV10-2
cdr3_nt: TGCGCCAGCAGTGAAGGAGTGAACGAGCAGTACTTC
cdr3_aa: CASSEGVNEQYF

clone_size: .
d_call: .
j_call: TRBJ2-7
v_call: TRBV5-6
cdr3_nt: TGTGCCAGCAGCTTTGTGAGTACTAGCTCCTACGAGCAGTACTTC
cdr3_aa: CASSFVSTSSYEQYF

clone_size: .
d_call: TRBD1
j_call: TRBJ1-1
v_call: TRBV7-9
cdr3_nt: TGTGCCAGCAGCTTTACAGGGGGGGCTGAAGCTTTCTTT
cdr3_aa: CASSFTGGAEAFF

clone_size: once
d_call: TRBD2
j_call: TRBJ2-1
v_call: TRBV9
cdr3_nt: TGTGCCAGCAGCGACGGACTAGCGGGATGGAATGAGCAGTTCTTC
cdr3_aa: CASSDGLAGWNEQFF

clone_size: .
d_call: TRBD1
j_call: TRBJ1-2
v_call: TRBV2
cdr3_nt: TGTGCCAGCAGCGGGACAGGGGCACAGACCTACACCTTC
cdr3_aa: CASSGTGAQTYTF

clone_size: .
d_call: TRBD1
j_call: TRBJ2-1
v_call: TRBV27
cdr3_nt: TGTGCCAGCACCGAAAGGGGGCCGACCTACAATGAGCAGTTCTTC
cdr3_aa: CASTERGPTYNEQFF

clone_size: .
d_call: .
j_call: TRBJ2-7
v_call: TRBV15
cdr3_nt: TGTGCCACCAGCAGGGGATCGGGTAGGGGTCCCTACGAGCAGTACTTC
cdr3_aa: CATSRGSGRGPYEQYF

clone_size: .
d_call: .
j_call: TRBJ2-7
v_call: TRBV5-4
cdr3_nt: TGTGCCACCACGGAGGGTGGCCAGAACTACGAGCAGTACTTC
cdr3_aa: CATTEGGQNYEQYF

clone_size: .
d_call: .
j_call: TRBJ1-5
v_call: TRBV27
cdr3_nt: TGTGCCAGCGCGCAAGGGAGAACGGGACAGCCCCAGCATTTT
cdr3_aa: CASAQGRTGQPQHF

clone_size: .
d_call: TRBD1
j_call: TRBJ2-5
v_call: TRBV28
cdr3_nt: TGTGCCAGCAGTTCCGGGACAGGGGAAGAGACCCAGTACTTC
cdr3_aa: CASSSGTGEETQYF

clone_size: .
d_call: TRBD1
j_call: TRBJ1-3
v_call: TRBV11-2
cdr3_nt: TGTGCCAGCAGCTTAACCCCGGGGGACAGGTCCTCTGGAAACACCATATATTTT
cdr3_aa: CASSLTPGDRSSGNTIYF

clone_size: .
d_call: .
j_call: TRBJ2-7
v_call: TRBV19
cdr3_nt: TGTGCCAGTAGTATAGCCGGGGGCCGCTACGAGCAGTACTTC
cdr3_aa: CASSIAGGRYEQYF

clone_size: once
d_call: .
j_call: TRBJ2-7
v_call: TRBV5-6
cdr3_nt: TGTGCCAGCAGCTTGGGCGTGGGTTACGAGCAGTACTTC
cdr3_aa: CASSLGVGYEQYF

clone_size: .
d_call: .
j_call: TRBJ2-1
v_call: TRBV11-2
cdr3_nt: TGTGCCAGCAGCTTAGCCCCTCCTATGCAGGCTAGCTCCTACAATGAGCAGTTCTTC
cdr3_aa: CASSLAPPMQASSYNEQFF

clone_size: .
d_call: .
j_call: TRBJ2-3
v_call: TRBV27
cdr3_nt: TGTGCCAGCAGTTTTTTGATTGACAGACGCACAGATACGCAGTATTTT
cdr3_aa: CASSFLIDRRTDTQYF

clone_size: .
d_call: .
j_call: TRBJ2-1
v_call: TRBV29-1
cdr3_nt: TGCAGCGCCTCGTTACAGGGATCCCTTTGGAATGAGCAGTTCTTC
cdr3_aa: CSASLQGSLWNEQFF